This T cell receptor (beta chain) comes out of a study of blood T cell repertoires in COVID-19. The germline gives CDR1 MDHEN, CDR2 SYDVKM. Deletions cut 2 bases from V and 0 bases from J, with 5 bases between. The CDR3 consists of 13 residues. Participants in the exposed group had met a COVID-19 case in the 2 weeks before joining the study. Comment on this clone: Other DNA sequences from this sample encode an identical CDR3 as well.

Per the study methods: Estimated nucleated cell counts came from reference gene primer amplification. Libraries were prepared by immunoSEQ multiplex PCR; TCRdb keeps only in-frame clonotypes and omits some of them. The V and J calls and clone size are taken from that table; D and trimming were inferred from the DNA. The sample has roughly 380,000 clones; about nine tenths are singletons. The chain carries TRBV28 and TRBJ2-7; tentatively, D is TRBD1 (5 bases). Sequencing was performed on PBMCs or T cells enriched from blood (not recorded which). The clonotype originates from a woman aged 25 to 45 who had been exposed to COVID-19. The CDR3 coding sequence is TGTGCCAGCAGTTTAACAGGCTCCTACGAGCAGTACTTC. It encodes CASSLTGSYEQYF.